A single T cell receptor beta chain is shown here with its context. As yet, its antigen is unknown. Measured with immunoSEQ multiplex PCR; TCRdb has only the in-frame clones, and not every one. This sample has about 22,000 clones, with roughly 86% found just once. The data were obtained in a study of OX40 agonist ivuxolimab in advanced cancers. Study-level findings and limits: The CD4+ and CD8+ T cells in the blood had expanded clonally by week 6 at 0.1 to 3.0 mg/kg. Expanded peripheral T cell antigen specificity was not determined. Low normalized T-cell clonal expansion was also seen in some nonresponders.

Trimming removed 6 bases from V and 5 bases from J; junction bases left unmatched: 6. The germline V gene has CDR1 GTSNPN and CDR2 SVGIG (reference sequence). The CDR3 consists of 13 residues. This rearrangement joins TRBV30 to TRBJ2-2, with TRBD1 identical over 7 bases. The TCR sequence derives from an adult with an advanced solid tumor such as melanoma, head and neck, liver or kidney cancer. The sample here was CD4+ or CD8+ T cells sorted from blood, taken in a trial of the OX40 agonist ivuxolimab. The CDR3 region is CACILQGTGELFF. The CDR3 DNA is TGTGCCTGTATATTACAGGGGACCGGGGAGCTGTTTTTT.